This T cell receptor beta chain was recorded in a study of cytomegalovirus exposure and HLA in healthy donors. Details on this clone: Its target is unknown.

The PCR had 60 Vbeta and 13 Jbeta primers. Assay: immunoSEQ multiplex PCR; the TCRdb copy retains only in-frame clones and omits some. This repertoire shows 180,000 or so clones, roughly 84% found once; its top ten account for about 1.6%. Study-wide findings and caveats: Across HLA loci, a later analysis found differing TCR association rates, with DRB1 most and HLA-C fewest.

This TCR came from a male donor in good health and CMV-seronegative. Sequences were obtained from PBMCs.

The CDR3: CASSILRLAEGEQFF. As DNA, the CDR3 is TGTGCCAGTAGTATCCTTCGACTAGCGGAGGGTGAGCAGTTCTTC. The chain combines TRBV19 with TRBJ2-1; TRBD2 aligns across 9 bases. The CDR3 extends over 15 amino acids. CDR1 is LNHDA and CDR2 is SQIVND in the germline V gene (reference sequence). The V gene end was trimmed by 3 bases and the J gene end by 9 bases; junction bases not matched to a gene: 9.